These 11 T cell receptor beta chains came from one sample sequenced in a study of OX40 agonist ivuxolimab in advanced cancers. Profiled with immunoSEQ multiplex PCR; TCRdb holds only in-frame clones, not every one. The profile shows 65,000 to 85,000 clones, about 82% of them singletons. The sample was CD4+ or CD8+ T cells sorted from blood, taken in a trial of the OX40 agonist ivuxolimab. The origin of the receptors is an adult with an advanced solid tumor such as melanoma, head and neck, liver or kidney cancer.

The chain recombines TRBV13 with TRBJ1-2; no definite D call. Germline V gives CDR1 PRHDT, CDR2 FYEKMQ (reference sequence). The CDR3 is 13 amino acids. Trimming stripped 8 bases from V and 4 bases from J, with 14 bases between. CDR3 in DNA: TGTGCCAGCCGGCAGGCAGTGAGCTATGGCTACACCTTC. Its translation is CASRQAVSYGYTF.

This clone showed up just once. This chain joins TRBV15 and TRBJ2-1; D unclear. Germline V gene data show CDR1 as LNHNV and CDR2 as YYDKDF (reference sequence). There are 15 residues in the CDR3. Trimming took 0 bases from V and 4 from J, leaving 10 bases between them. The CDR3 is CATSRDLTEYNEQFF. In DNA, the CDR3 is TGTGCCACCAGCAGAGATCTAACCGAATACAATGAGCAGTTCTTC.

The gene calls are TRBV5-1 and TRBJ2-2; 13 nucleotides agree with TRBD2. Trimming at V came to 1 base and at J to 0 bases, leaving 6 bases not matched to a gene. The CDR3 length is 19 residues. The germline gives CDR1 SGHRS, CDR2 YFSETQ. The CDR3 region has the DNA TGCGCCAGCAGCTTGATAGGACTAGCGGGGGCCGCGAACACCGGGGAGCTGTTTTTT. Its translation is CASSLIGLAGAANTGELFF.

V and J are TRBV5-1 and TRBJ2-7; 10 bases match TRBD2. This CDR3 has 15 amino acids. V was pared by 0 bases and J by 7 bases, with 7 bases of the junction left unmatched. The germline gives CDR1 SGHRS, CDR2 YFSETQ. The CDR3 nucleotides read TGCGCCAGCAGCTTGGTTGCTAGCGGGAGAGAAGAGCAGTACTTC. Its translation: CASSLVASGREEQYF.

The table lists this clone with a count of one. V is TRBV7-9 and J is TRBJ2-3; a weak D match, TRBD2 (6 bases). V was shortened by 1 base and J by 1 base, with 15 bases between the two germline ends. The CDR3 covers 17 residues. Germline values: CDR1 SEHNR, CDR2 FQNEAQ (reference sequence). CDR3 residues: CASSLGGGTVGTDTQYF. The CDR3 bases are TGTGCCAGCAGCTTAGGAGGCGGGACGGTTGGCACAGATACGCAGTATTTT.

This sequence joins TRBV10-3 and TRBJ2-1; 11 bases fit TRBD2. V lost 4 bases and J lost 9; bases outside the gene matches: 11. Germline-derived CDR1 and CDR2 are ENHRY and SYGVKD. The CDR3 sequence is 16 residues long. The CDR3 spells CAISAPGTSGRGEQFF. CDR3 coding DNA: TGTGCCATCAGTGCCCCCGGGACTAGCGGAAGGGGTGAGCAGTTCTTC.

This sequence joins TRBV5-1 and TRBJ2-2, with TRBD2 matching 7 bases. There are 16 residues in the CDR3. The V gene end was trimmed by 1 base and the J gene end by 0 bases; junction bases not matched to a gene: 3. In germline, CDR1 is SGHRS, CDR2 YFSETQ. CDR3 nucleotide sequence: TGCGCCAGCAGCTTGCTAGCGGATGCGAACACCGGGGAGCTGTTTTTT. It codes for CASSLLADANTGELFF.

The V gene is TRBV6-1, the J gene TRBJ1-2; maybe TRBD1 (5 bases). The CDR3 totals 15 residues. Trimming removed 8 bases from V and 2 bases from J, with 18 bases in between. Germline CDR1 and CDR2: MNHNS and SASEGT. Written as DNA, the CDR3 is TGTGCCAGCCTTTTGGCGGGGGGTGGCAACTATGGCTACACCTTC. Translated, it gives CASLLAGGGNYGYTF.

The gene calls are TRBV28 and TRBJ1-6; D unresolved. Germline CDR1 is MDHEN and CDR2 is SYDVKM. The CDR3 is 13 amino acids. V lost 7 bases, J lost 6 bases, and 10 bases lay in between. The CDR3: CASKADLNSPLHF. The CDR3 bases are TGTGCCAGCAAGGCCGACCTTAATTCACCCCTCCACTTT.

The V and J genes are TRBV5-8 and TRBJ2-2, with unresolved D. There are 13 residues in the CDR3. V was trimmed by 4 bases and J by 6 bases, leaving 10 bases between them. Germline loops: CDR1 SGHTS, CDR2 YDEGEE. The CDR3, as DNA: TGTGCCAGCAGCCAGAACAACCCCGGGGAGCTGTTTTTT. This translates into CASSQNNPGELFF.

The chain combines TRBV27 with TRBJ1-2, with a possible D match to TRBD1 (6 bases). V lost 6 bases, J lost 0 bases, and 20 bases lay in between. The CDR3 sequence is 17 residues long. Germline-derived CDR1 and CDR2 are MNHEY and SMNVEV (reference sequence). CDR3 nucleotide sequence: TGTGCCAGCAGCCCCTTGTCTCTGGGGGGCGCTAACTATGGCTACACCTTC. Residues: CASSPLSLGGANYGYTF.